This entry lists 15 T cell receptor beta chains sequenced from one sample in a study of blood T cell repertoires in COVID-19. Clones were read by immunoSEQ multiplex PCR, and TCRdb kept only the in-frame ones, dropping some. The sample lists about 200,000 clones; roughly 80% were seen once. The sample taken for sequencing was peripheral blood. These TCRs come from an elderly woman with COVID-19, enrolled during active disease.

This clone has more than one count but fewer than ten. V is TRBV6-5 and J is TRBJ1-6; 7 nucleotides match TRBD1. The CDR3 contains 13 residues. CDR1 is MNHEY and CDR2 is SVGAGI in the germline V gene. Trimming removed 5 bases from V and 10 bases from J; junction bases left unmatched: 5. This CDR3 reads CASSTQGESPLHF. DNA of the CDR3: TGTGCCAGCAGTACCCAGGGGGAATCACCCCTCCACTTT.

This chain links TRBV5-1 with TRBJ1-1; TRBD1 matches 9 bases. Germline values: CDR1 SGHRS, CDR2 YFSETQ. V shed 4 bases, J shed 2 bases, and the junction held 6 bases outside the gene matches. The CDR3 sequence is 15 residues long. The CDR3 here is CASSPTGGRNTEAFF. The CDR3 DNA reads TGCGCCAGCAGCCCGACAGGGGGTCGTAACACTGAAGCTTTCTTT.

This rearrangement joins TRBV3-1 (or the pseudogene TRBV3-2) to TRBJ1-1; D unresolved. Germline values: CDR1 LGHDT, CDR2 YNNKEL (reference sequence). V was clipped by 4 bases and J by 1 base, with 7 bases between them. The CDR3 extends over 13 amino acids. CDR3 in amino acids: CASSPSGNTEAFF. CDR3 DNA: TGTGCCAGCAGCCCTTCAGGGAACACTGAAGCTTTCTTT.

The chain carries TRBV5-8 and TRBJ1-2; 10 nucleotides match TRBD1. Germline V gene lookup returns CDR1 SGHTS and CDR2 YDEGEE. V dropped 4 bases and J dropped 4; count of bases not matched to a gene: 13. This CDR3 comprises 17 residues. The CDR3 protein is CASSPPGTGVFGYGYTF. The CDR3 bases are TGTGCCAGCAGCCCACCGGGGACAGGGGTCTTTGGCTATGGCTACACCTTC.

The chain joins TRBV2 to TRBJ1-1; 7 nucleotides match TRBD1. V shed 4 bases and J 5 bases; nucleotides not matched to a gene: 13. The CDR3 has 16 amino acids. Per the germline V gene, CDR1 is SNHLY and CDR2 is FYNNEI. Here the CDR3 DNA reads TGTGCCAGCAGTGTCCAAGCGGACAGGACCGCGACTGAAGCTTTCTTT. Its translation is CASSVQADRTATEAFF. Filled out from reference TRBV2 and TRBJ1-1, the complete variable domain reads EPEVTQTPSHQVTQMGQEVILRCVPISNHLYFYWYRQILGQKVEFLVSFYNNEISEKSEIFDDQFSVERPDGSNFTLKIRSTKLEDSAMYFCASSVQADRTATEAFFGQGTRLTVV.

The chain combines TRBV2 with TRBJ1-6; tentative D call: TRBD1 (6 bases). The length of the CDR3 is 14 residues. Trimming pared 7 bases from V and 6 bases from J, leaving 13 bases between. Germline V gene data show CDR1 as SNHLY and CDR2 as FYNNEI. The CDR3 spells CASIQDRSNSPLHF. The CDR3, as DNA: TGTGCCAGCATTCAAGACAGGAGTAATTCACCCCTCCACTTT.

The J gene is TRBJ2-5, the V gene TRBV5-1; D not certain. This CDR3 has 16 residues. Germline CDR1 is SGHRS and CDR2 is YFSETQ. Trimming shortened V by 4 bases and J by 1 base, and 17 bases separated the two germline ends. DNA for the CDR3: TGCGCCAGCAGCATGGGGAACTCCCAGGCCCAAGAGACCCAGTACTTC. Its translation is CASSMGNSQAQETQYF.

This clone was detected only a few times. The genes are TRBV5-1 and TRBJ1-2; D is uncertain. V dropped 0 bases and J dropped 8 bases, with 11 bases sitting between them. Per the germline V gene, CDR1 is SGHRS and CDR2 is YFSETQ. CDR3 size: 13 residues. CDR3 in DNA: TGCGCCAGCAGCTTGGCCACGACGGGAGGCTACACCTTC. Translated: CASSLATTGGYTF.

This sequence joins TRBV28 and TRBJ1-5, with D tentatively TRBD1 (5 bases). V gave up 10 bases and J gave up 1 base, with 8 bases separating them. Germline CDR1 is MDHEN and CDR2 is SYDVKM. There are 12 residues in the CDR3. CDR3 sequence: CAIRQSNQPQHF. The DNA of the CDR3 is TGTGCCATCCGACAGAGCAATCAGCCCCAGCATTTT.

Written as DNA, the CDR3 is TGTGCCAGTAGTAGTATTACCGTGACAGCTTTCTCTGGAAACACCATATATTTT. As protein: CASSSITVTAFSGNTIYF. The chain is built from TRBV19 and TRBJ1-3, with D possibly TRBD1 on 5 matching bases. In germline, CDR1 is LNHDA, CDR2 SQIVND (reference sequence). This CDR3 has 18 residues. V was pared by 4 bases and J by 0 bases, with 19 bases between.

The chain uses TRBV28 and TRBJ2-7; possibly TRBD2 for D (6 bases). This CDR3 region has 15 residues. Germline CDR1 MDHEN, CDR2 SYDVKM. Deletions cut 5 bases from V and 2 bases from J, with 16 bases between. CDR3 coding DNA: TGTGCCAGCAGTACCACCGGGACTGCTGCCTACGAGCAGTACTTC. It codes for CASSTTGTAAYEQYF.

The chain couples TRBV11-2 to TRBJ1-1; D ambiguous. The CDR3 contains 14 residues. V was clipped by 2 bases and J by 2 bases, with 9 bases between them. Germline loops: CDR1 SGHAT, CDR2 FQNNGV. Here the CDR3 reads CASSLSLANTEAFF. In DNA form, the CDR3 reads TGTGCCAGCAGCTTATCCTTAGCTAACACTGAAGCTTTCTTT. The full variable domain, rest sourced from reference TRBV11-2 and TRBJ1-1, is EAGVAQSPRYKIIEKRQSVAFWCNPISGHATLYWYQQILGQGPKLLIQFQNNGVVDDSQLPKDRFSAERLKGVDSTLKIQPAKLEDSAVYLCASSLSLANTEAFFGQGTRLTVV.

This clone was found a few times. Germline is not matched at one junction end, which may reflect a read error. The CDR3 reads CAVSPGQAMNMSF. CDR3 nucleotide sequence: TGTGCCGTTTCGCCGGGACAGGCGATGAATATGAGCTTC. The V gene is TRBV10-3, the J gene TRBJ1-2; 8 nucleotides align to TRBD1. The germline CDR1 and CDR2 sequences are ENHRY and SYGVKD. The CDR3 covers 13 residues.

The chain couples TRBV28 to TRBJ2-2, with TRBD2 identical over 12 bases. CDR3 length equals 16 residues. The germline V gene encodes CDR1 MDHEN and CDR2 SYDVKM. The J segment lost 3 bases and the V segment lost 6 bases, leaving 5 bases of the junction unmatched. The CDR3: CASRPGLAGYTGELFF. CDR3 in DNA: TGTGCCAGCAGACCCGGACTAGCGGGATACACCGGGGAGCTGTTTTTT.

On this clone: An end of the junction does not agree with germline; a read error may underlie this. The chain carries TRBV7-7 and TRBJ1-1; D uncertain. Germline CDR1 reads SSHAT; CDR2 reads FNYEAQ (reference sequence). CDR3 size: 14 residues. CDR3 protein: CASSLIEEGTEAFF. CDR3 nucleotides: TGTGCTAGCAGCTTAATCGAAGAGGGCACTGAAGCTTTCTTT.